A single sample gave rise to the 6 T cell receptor delta chains below, sequenced in a study of gamma-delta chains in newborns, infants, children. TCRdb re-called the reads with CATT. The sample has thousands of delta-chain clones, 5.2% seen once. The sequencing sample was made of blood. Source of these receptors: a child who was a newborn, infant or young child, either healthy, febrile or measles-vaccinated (not recorded which).

Details on this clone: The junction shows a germline mismatch at one end, possibly a read error. The chain uses TRDV2 and TRDJ2; 11 positions agree with TRDD3. The CDR3 is 17 amino acids. Germline V CDR1 and CDR2: GEAIGNYY, EKD. CDR3 protein: CACDTVLGDMMTARLFF. The CDR3, as DNA: TGTGCCTGTGACACCGTACTGGGGGATATGATGACAGCACGACTCTTCTTT.

Turning to this clone: At one end the junction does not follow the germline gene, possibly because of a read error. V and J are TRDV2 and TRDJ3; 10 bases map to TRDD3. The CDR3 contains 17 residues. Germline CDR1 is GEAIGNYY and CDR2 is EKD. For the CDR3, the DNA is TGTGCCTGTGACCTTTTACTGGGGGATTCGGACACCCGACAGAGGTTTTTC. The encoded protein is CACDLLLGDSDTRQRFF.

This chain uses TRDV2 with TRDJ3, with D perhaps matching TRDD3 (6 bases). CDR3 length: 18 amino acids. Germline V gene sequence: CDR1 GEAIGNYY, CDR2 EKD. The V gene lost 0 bases and the J gene lost 0 bases, with 11 bases spanning the gap. The CDR3 sequence: CACDTVRDSSWDTRQMFF. As DNA, the CDR3 is TGTGCCTGTGACACCGTCCGGGATAGCTCCTGGGACACCCGACAGATGTTTTTC.

By share, this clone ranks as large. This sample also contains other DNA sequences that code for the same CDR3. V usage is TRDV2 and J usage is TRDJ3; TRDD3 matches 10 bases. V trimming: 0 bases; J trimming: 0 bases; junction bases outside the gene matches: 1. Germline lookup yields CDR1 GEAIGNYY and CDR2 EKD. This CDR3 is 18 amino acids long. The CDR3 DNA reads as TGTGCCTGTGACACCGCTGGGGGATACTCCTGGGACACCCGACAGATGTTTTTC. This encodes CACDTAGGYSWDTRQMFF.

Relative to its sample, this clone is medium-sized. V is TRDV2 and J is TRDJ1, with 7 bases lining up with TRDD3. CDR1 GEAIGNYY and CDR2 EKD come from the germline V gene. CDR3 size: 17 residues. The V gene end was trimmed by 4 bases and the J gene end by 1 base; junction bases not matched to a gene: 14. The CDR3 DNA reads as TGTGCCTGTGATCCAGTACTGGGGATCTGGTCCACCGATAAACTCATCTTT. Translated: CACDPVLGIWSTDKLIF.

By share, this clone counts as medium-sized. This same CDR3 is encoded by further DNA sequences in the sample. This chain links TRDV2 with TRDJ1, with D possibly being TRDD3 (6 bases). This CDR3 spans 19 amino acids. Germline V gives CDR1 GEAIGNYY, CDR2 EKD. Trimming took off 0 bases at V and 0 bases at J, with 22 bases between the two ends. Here the CDR3 reads CACDTVRGGRTTYTDKLIF. The CDR3 coding sequence is TGTGCCTGTGACACCGTCCGAGGGGGGAGGACGACGTACACCGATAAACTCATCTTT.